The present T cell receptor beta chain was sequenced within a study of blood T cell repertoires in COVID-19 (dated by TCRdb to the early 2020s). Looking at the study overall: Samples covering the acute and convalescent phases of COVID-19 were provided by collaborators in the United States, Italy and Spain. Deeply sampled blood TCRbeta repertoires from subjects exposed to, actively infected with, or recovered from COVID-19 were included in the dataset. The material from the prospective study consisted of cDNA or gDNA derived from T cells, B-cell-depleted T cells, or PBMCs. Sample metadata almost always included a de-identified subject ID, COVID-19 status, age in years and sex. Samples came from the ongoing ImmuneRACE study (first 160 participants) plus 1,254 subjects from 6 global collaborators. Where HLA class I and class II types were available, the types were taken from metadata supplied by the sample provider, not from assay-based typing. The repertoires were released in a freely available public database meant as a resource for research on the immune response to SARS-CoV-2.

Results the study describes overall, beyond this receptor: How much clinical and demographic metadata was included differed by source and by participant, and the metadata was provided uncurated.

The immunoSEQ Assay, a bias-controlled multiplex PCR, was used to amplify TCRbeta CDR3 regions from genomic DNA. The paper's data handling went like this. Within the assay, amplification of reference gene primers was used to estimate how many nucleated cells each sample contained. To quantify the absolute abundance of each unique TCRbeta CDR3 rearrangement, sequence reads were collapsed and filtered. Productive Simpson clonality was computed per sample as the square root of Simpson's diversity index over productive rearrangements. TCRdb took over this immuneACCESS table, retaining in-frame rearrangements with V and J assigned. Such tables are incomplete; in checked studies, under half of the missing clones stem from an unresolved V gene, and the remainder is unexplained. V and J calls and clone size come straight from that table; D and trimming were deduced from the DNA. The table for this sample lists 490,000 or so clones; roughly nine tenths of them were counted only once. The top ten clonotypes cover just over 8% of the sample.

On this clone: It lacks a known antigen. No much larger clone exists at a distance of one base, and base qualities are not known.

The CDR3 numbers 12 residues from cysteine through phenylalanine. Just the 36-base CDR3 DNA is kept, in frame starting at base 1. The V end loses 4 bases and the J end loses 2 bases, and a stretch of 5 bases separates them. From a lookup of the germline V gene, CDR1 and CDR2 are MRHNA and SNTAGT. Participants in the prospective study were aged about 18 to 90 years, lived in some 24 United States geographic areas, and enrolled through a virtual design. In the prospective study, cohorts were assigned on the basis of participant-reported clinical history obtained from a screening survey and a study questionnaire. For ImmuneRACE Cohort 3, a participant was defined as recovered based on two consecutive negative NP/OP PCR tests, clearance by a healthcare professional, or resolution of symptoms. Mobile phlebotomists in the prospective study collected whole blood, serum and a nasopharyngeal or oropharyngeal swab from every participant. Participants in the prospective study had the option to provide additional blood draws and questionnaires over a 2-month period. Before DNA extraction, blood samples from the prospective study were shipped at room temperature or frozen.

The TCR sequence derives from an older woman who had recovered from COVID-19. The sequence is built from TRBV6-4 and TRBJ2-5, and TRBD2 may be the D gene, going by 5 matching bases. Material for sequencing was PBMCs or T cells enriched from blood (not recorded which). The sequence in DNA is TGTGCCAGCAGTGGAGGGCAAGAGACCCAGTACTTC. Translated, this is CASSGGQETQYF.